The 26 T cell receptor beta chains below all came from one sample that was sequenced in a study of blood T cell repertoires in COVID-19. This table comes from immunoSEQ multiplex PCR, and its TCRdb copy is limited to in-frame clones, with some not included. The sample yields about 150,000 clones, more than 65% seen once. The sample taken for sequencing was peripheral blood. The receptor source for this set is a woman aged 50 to 65 with acute or convalescent COVID-19.

This clone appeared a single time. V usage is TRBV12-3 or TRBV12-4 and J usage is TRBJ2-3, with D possibly matching TRBD2 (5 bases). CDR3 size: 11 residues. Trimming removed 8 bases from V and 5 bases from J, with 8 bases in between. CDR3 coding DNA: TGTGCCAGCGCCGGAGGAGATACGCAGTATTTT. It specifies CASAGGDTQYF.

This chain joins TRBV24-1 and TRBJ2-7, with TRBD2 matching over 13 bases. Germline assignment: CDR1 KGHDR and CDR2 SFDVKD. The CDR3 spans 16 residues. Germline trimming cut 2 bases from V and 3 bases from J; bases unmatched to any gene: 3. CDR3 sequence: CATSDSTSGRIYEQYF. The DNA of the CDR3 is TGTGCCACCAGTGATTCGACTAGCGGGAGGATCTACGAGCAGTACTTC.

The chain carries TRBV9 and TRBJ2-7; possibly TRBD2 for D (6 bases). V was shortened by 0 bases and J by 1 base, with 14 bases between the two germline ends. The CDR3 has 16 amino acids. The germline V gene has CDR1 SGDLS and CDR2 YYNGEE. The CDR3 region is CASSVGGGSRSYEQYF. The CDR3 DNA is TGTGCCAGCAGCGTAGGAGGAGGGAGTAGGTCCTACGAGCAGTACTTC. Full variable domain (remainder filled in from reference TRBV9 and TRBJ2-7): DSGVTQTPKHLITATGQRVTLRCSPRSGDLSVYWYQQSLDQGLQFLIQYYNGEERAKGNILERFSAQQFPDLHSELNLSSLELGDSALYFCASSVGGGSRSYEQYFGPGTRLTVT.

The chain is built from TRBV18 and TRBJ1-3; D is unclear. Trimming took 2 bases from V and 0 from J, leaving 14 bases between them. The CDR3 loop spans 17 amino acids. Germline V gene sequence: CDR1 KGHSH, CDR2 LQKENI. CDR3 sequence: CASSPMADSSSGNTIYF. As DNA, the CDR3 is TGTGCCAGCTCACCAATGGCAGATTCCAGCTCTGGAAACACCATATATTTT.

V and J are TRBV5-1 and TRBJ2-2; TRBD2 might be the D (5 bases). The length of the CDR3 is 18 residues. V was pared by 0 bases and J by 4 bases, with 19 bases between. CDR1 and CDR2 from the germline V gene are SGHRS and YFSETQ. The CDR3 here is CASSLEGGRLSGTGELFF. As DNA, the CDR3 is TGCGCCAGCAGCTTGGAAGGAGGTCGGCTCTCGGGCACCGGGGAGCTGTTTTTT.

This clone was seen a handful of times. The V call is TRBV9, the J call TRBJ2-3, with TRBD2 identical over 12 bases. Germline V gene lookup returns CDR1 SGDLS and CDR2 YYNGEE. This CDR3 has 16 amino acids. Trimming at V came to 3 bases and at J to 5 bases, leaving 7 bases not matched to a gene. The DNA of the CDR3 is TGTGCCAGCAGCGCTAGCGGGAGGGCTATTCTAGATACGCAGTATTTT. Protein product: CASSASGRAILDTQYF.

The chain carries TRBV14 and TRBJ2-2, with no clear D. V was trimmed by 2 bases and J by 4 bases, leaving 5 bases between them. CDR1 is SGHDN and CDR2 is FVKESK in the germline V gene. The CDR3 is 13 residues long. CDR3 loop: CASSQFFTGELFF. The CDR3 DNA reads as TGTGCCAGCAGCCAATTCTTCACCGGGGAGCTGTTTTTT.

The gene calls are TRBV27 and TRBJ1-3; 7 nucleotides line up with TRBD1. Germline V gene sequence: CDR1 MNHEY, CDR2 SMNVEV (reference sequence). V was pared by 5 bases and J by 0 bases, with 10 bases of the junction left unmatched. The CDR3 extends over 17 amino acids. The CDR3 DNA is TGTGCCAGCAGTCCGACAGGGAAGAGGGTCTCTGGAAACACCATATATTTT. Translating gives CASSPTGKRVSGNTIYF.

This clone appeared a few times. This chain connects TRBV6-5 to TRBJ2-7, with 8 bases fitting TRBD1. Germline V CDR1 and CDR2: MNHEY, SVGAGI. This CDR3 region has 14 residues. V was clipped by 2 bases and J by 10 bases; unmatched bases: 10. The CDR3 is CASSYQGQGLPQYF. The CDR3, as DNA: TGTGCCAGCAGTTACCAAGGACAGGGACTTCCCCAGTACTTC.

The rearrangement uses TRBV2 and TRBJ1-2; tentative D call: TRBD1 (5 bases). Germline V gene data show CDR1 as SNHLY and CDR2 as FYNNEI. The germline V and J ends were trimmed by 8 bases and 9 bases, with 16 bases remaining between them. This CDR3 region has 12 residues. CDR3 DNA sequence: TGTGCCAGCTCGGAGGGGCAGGCCAGCTACACCTTC. Its protein product is CASSEGQASYTF.

The rearrangement uses TRBV18 and TRBJ2-2; TRBD1 agrees at 7 bases. From germline, CDR1 is KGHSH and CDR2 LQKENI. J lost 7 bases, V lost 3 bases, and 8 bases had no gene match. The CDR3 contains 15 residues. CDR3 in amino acids: CASSPGTASSGELFF. In DNA, the CDR3 is TGTGCCAGCTCACCGGGGACAGCCTCGAGCGGGGAGCTGTTTTTT.

V is TRBV11-1 and J is TRBJ2-5; a weak D match, TRBD1 (6 bases). Trimming pared 1 base from V and 4 bases from J, leaving 10 bases between. The germline V gene encodes CDR1 SGHAT and CDR2 FQDESV (reference sequence). The CDR3 has 14 amino acids. Here the CDR3 DNA reads TGTGCCAGCAGCTTAGTACAGGGTGGAGAGACCCAGTACTTC. Protein sequence: CASSLVQGGETQYF.

The chain is built from TRBV18 and TRBJ1-1; D remains unclear. This CDR3 region has 13 residues. V gave up 3 bases and J gave up 5 bases, with 10 bases separating them. Per germline, CDR1 KGHSH and CDR2 LQKENI. Written as DNA, the CDR3 is TGTGCCAGCTCACCCTATGTAAAGACTGAAGCTTTCTTT. As protein: CASSPYVKTEAFF.

The rearrangement uses TRBV7-6 and TRBJ1-6, with D perhaps matching TRBD1 (5 bases). This CDR3 comprises 16 residues. CDR1 and CDR2 from the germline V gene are SGHVS and FNYEAQ. V was shortened by 0 bases and J by 5 bases, with 11 bases between the two germline ends. CDR3 sequence (DNA): TGTGCCAGCAGCTTAGCGTCCCAGGGAAATAATTCACCCCTCCACTTT. Translating gives CASSLASQGNNSPLHF.

The chain combines TRBV5-1 with TRBJ1-6, with a tentative D call TRBD1 (6 bases). V gave up 4 bases and J gave up 6 bases, with 20 bases separating them. This CDR3 comprises 17 residues. Germline values: CDR1 SGHRS, CDR2 YFSETQ. The CDR3 spells CASSGGESGTINSPLHF. In nucleotides, the CDR3 is TGCGCCAGCAGCGGCGGAGAGTCCGGGACAATTAATTCACCCCTCCACTTT.

V gene TRBV9 combines with J gene TRBJ1-3; D is uncertain. Between the trimmed V and J ends, which lost 5 bases and 1 base, there was a span of 7 bases. CDR1 and CDR2 from the germline V gene are SGDLS and YYNGEE. The CDR3 loop spans 13 amino acids. The CDR3 nucleotides read TGTGCCAGCAGGGAGCAATCTGGAAACACCATATATTTT. This gives the protein CASREQSGNTIYF.

The J gene is TRBJ2-3, the V gene TRBV29-1; 10 nucleotides match TRBD2. The V gene end was trimmed by 4 bases and the J gene end by 6 bases; junction bases not matched to a gene: 4. There are 13 residues in the CDR3. CDR1 is SQVTM and CDR2 is ANQGSEA in the germline V gene. The CDR3: CSVGLAGADTQYF. Written as DNA, the CDR3 is TGCAGCGTTGGGCTAGCGGGAGCGGATACGCAGTATTTT.

The V call is TRBV5-8, the J call TRBJ1-4; 7 bases agree with TRBD1. This CDR3 region has 14 residues. The junction had 3 bases not matched to a gene; V was cut back by 3 bases and J by 4 bases. Germline V gene data show CDR1 as SGHTS and CDR2 as YDEGEE. The CDR3 sequence: CASSWDSSNEKLFF. The CDR3 DNA reads as TGTGCCAGCAGCTGGGACAGCAGTAATGAAAAACTGTTTTTT. Based on the CDR3 plus reference TRBV5-8 and TRBJ1-4, the full variable domain is EAGVTQSPTHLIKTRGQQATLRCSPISGHTSVYWYQQALGLGLQFLLWYDEGEERNRGNFPPRFSGRQFPNYSSELNVNALELEDSALYLCASSWDSSNEKLFFGSGTQLSVL.

This clone came up once. The chain employs TRBV5-1 and TRBJ1-2, with TRBD1 matching over 9 bases. The junction had 4 bases not matched to a gene; V was cut back by 3 bases and J by 4 bases. CDR1 is SGHRS and CDR2 is YFSETQ in the germline V gene. The length of the CDR3 is 14 residues. The DNA for the CDR3 is TGCGCCAGCAGCTCGGGGACAGGGAGCTATGGCTACACCTTC. Amino acid sequence: CASSSGTGSYGYTF.

The gene calls are TRBV4-3 and TRBJ1-4; weak D call: TRBD1 (5 bases). This CDR3 comprises 16 residues. V was trimmed by 1 base and J by 8 bases, leaving 17 bases between them. Germline CDR1 LGHNA, CDR2 YSLEER. The CDR3 loop is CASSQGGAGFREKLFF. Here the CDR3 DNA reads TGCGCCAGCAGCCAAGGCGGGGCAGGGTTTAGGGAAAAACTGTTTTTT.

This clone has just a few counts. The V call is TRBV7-8, the J call TRBJ2-2; D is undetermined. Germline V gene sequence: CDR1 SGHVS, CDR2 FQNEAQ. This CDR3 is 18 amino acids long. Deletions cut 2 bases from V and 5 bases from J, with 21 bases between. The CDR3 spells CASSLTLARMPATGELFF. DNA of the CDR3: TGTGCCAGCAGCTTAACTCTGGCTAGGATGCCAGCGACCGGGGAGCTGTTTTTT.

This clone was seen just once. J is TRBJ2-2 and V is TRBV5-5; TRBD1 might be the D (5 bases). CDR3 length: 18 amino acids. The V gene lost 3 bases and the J gene lost 2 bases, with 20 bases spanning the gap. Per germline, CDR1 SGHKS and CDR2 YYEKEE (reference sequence). CDR3 region: CASSSPPGWGRNTGELFF. The CDR3 nucleotides are TGTGCCAGCAGCTCCCCGCCCGGCTGGGGCCGAAACACCGGGGAGCTGTTTTTT.

The chain carries TRBV28 and TRBJ1-2, with 8 nucleotides matching TRBD1. There are 15 residues in the CDR3. Germline lookup yields CDR1 MDHEN and CDR2 SYDVKM. With 6 bases clipped from V and 5 bases from J, the junction kept 11 bases outside the gene matches. The CDR3 sequence: CASSPGTGATYGYTF. In DNA form, the CDR3 reads TGTGCCAGCAGCCCAGGGACAGGTGCTACTTATGGCTACACCTTC.

This chain joins TRBV27 and TRBJ2-7; 9 nucleotides align to TRBD2. CDR1 and CDR2 (germline): MNHEY, SMNVEV (reference sequence). The J segment lost 6 bases and the V segment lost 0 bases, leaving 9 bases of the junction unmatched. The CDR3 runs 16 residues. The CDR3 DNA sequence: TGTGCCAGCAGTTTATCGACGGTAGCGGGAGAGGGCGAGCAGTACTTC. Its protein is CASSLSTVAGEGEQYF.

This clone came up once. The gene calls are TRBV11-3 and TRBJ1-1, with unresolved D. Trimming stripped 4 bases from V and 0 bases from J, with 6 bases between. This CDR3 region has 13 residues. The germline V gene encodes CDR1 SGHNT and CDR2 YENEEA. CDR3 DNA sequence: TGTGCCAGCAGCTCCAACTTGAACACTGAAGCTTTCTTT. Protein: CASSSNLNTEAFF.

This sequence joins TRBV27 and TRBJ2-6; TRBD1 matches 8 bases. CDR1 is MNHEY and CDR2 is SMNVEV in the germline V gene (reference sequence). The J segment lost 4 bases and the V segment lost 3 bases, leaving 5 bases of the junction unmatched. The length of the CDR3 is 16 residues. The CDR3 protein is CASSLDRAKGANVLTF. The CDR3 bases are TGTGCCAGCAGTTTGGACAGGGCGAAAGGGGCCAACGTCCTGACTTTC.